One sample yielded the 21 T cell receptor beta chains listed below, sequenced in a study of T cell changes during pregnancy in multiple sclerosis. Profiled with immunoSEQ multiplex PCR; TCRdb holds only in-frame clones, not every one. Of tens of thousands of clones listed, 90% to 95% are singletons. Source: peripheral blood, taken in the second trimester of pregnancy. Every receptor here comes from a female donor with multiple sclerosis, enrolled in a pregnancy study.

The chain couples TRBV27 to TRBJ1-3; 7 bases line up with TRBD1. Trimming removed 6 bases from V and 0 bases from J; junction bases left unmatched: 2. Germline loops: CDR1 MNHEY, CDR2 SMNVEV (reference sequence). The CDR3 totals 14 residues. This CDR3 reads CASSSGGSGNTIYF. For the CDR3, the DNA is TGTGCCAGCAGCTCAGGGGGCTCTGGAAACACCATATATTTT.

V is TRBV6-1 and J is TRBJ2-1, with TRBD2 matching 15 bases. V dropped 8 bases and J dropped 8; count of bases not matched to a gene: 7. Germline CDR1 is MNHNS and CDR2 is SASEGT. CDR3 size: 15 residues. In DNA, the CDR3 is TGTGCCAGCGGACTAGCGGGAGGGTTTATCGATGAGCAGTTCTTC. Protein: CASGLAGGFIDEQFF.

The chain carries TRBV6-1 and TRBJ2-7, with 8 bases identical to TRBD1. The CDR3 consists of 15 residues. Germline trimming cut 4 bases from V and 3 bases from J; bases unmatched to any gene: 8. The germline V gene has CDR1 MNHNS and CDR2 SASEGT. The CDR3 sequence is CASSGVRTGIYEQYF. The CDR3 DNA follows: TGTGCCAGCAGTGGCGTTCGGACAGGGATCTACGAGCAGTACTTC.

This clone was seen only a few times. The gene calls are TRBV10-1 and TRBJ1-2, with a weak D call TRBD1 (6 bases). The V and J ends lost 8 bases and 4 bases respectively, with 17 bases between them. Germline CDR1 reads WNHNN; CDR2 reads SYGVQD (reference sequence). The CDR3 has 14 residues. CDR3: CASSRTVDFYGYTF. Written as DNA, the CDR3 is TGCGCCAGCTCACGGACAGTGGATTTCTATGGCTACACCTTC.

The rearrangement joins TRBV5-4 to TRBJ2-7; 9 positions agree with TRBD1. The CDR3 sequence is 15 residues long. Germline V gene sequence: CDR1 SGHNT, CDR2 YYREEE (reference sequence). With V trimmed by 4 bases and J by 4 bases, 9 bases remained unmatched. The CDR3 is CASSPAGTGRYEQYF. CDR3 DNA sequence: TGTGCCAGCAGCCCTGCGGGGACAGGGAGGTACGAGCAGTACTTC.

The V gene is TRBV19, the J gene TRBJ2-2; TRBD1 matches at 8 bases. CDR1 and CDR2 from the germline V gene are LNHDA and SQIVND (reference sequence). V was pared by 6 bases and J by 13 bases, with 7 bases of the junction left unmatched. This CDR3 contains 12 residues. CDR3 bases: TGTGCCAGTAGCCGAACAGGGGGTGTGCTGTTTTTT. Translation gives CASSRTGGVLFF.

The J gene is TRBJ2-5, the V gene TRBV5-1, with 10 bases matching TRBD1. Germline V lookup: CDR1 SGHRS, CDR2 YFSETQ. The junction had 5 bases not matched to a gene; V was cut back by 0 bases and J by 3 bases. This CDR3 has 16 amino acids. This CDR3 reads CASSLGQGAWEETQYF. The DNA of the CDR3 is TGCGCCAGCAGCTTGGGACAGGGGGCGTGGGAAGAGACCCAGTACTTC.

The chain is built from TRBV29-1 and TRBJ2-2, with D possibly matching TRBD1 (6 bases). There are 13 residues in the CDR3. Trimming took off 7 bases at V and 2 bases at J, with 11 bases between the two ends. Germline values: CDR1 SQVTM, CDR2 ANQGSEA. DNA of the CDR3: TGCAGCGGTCTACAGGGAAACACCGGGGAGCTGTTTTTT. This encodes CSGLQGNTGELFF.

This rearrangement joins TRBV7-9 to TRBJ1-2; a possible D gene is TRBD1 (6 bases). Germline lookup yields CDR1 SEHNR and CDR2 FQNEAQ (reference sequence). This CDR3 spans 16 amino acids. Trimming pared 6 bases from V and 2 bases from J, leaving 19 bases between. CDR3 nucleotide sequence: TGTGCCAGCAGTAGCCGATCGATGGGACAAAACTATGGCTACACCTTC. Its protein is CASSSRSMGQNYGYTF.

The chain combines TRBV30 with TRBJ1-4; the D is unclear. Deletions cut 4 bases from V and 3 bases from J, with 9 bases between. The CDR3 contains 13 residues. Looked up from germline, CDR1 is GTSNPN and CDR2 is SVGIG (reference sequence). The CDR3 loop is CAWNQWPNEKLFF. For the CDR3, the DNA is TGTGCCTGGAATCAGTGGCCTAATGAAAAACTGTTTTTT.

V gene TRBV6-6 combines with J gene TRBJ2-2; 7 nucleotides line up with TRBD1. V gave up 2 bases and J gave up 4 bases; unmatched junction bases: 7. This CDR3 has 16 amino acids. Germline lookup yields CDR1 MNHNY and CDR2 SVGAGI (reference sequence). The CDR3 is CASSYSQGVGTGELFF. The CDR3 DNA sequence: TGTGCCAGCAGTTACAGTCAGGGGGTCGGCACCGGGGAGCTGTTTTTT.

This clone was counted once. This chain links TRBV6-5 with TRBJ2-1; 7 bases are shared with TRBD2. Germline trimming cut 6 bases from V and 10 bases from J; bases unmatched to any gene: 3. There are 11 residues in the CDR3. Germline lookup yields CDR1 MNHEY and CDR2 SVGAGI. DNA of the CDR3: TGTGCCAGCAGGCGGGGAGGGGAGCAGTTCTTC. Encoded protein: CASRRGGEQFF.

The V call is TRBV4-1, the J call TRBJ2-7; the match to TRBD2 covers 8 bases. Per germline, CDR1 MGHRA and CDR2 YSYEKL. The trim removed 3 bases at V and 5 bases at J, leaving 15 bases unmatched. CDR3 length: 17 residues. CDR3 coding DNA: TGCGCCAGCAGCCAGCTAACTAGCGGCAAAAGAGGGAACGAGCAGTACTTC. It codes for CASSQLTSGKRGNEQYF.

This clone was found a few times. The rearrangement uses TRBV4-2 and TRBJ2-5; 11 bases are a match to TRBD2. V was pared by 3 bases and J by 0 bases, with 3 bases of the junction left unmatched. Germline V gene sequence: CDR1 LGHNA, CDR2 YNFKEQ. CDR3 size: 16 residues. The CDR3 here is CASSHTSGSYQETQYF. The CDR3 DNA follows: TGTGCCAGCAGCCATACTAGCGGGAGTTACCAAGAGACCCAGTACTTC.

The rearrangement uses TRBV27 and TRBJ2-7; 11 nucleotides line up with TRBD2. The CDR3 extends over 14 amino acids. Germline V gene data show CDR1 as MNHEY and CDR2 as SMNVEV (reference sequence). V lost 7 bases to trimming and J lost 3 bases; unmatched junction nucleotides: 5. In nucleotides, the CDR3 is TGTGCCAGCACGTCCGGGACTAGCGGCTACGAGCAGTACTTC. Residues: CASTSGTSGYEQYF.

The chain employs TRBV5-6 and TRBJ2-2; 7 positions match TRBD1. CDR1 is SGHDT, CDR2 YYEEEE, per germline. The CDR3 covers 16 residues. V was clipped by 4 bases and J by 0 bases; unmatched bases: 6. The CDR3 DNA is TGTGCCAGCAGCAGGACAGGTTTCGCGAACACCGGGGAGCTGTTTTTT. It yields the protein CASSRTGFANTGELFF. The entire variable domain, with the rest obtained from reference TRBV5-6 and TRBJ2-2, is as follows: DAGVTQSPTHLIKTRGQQVTLRCSPKSGHDTVSWYQQALGQGPQFIFQYYEEEERQRGNFPDRFSGHQFPNYSSELNVNALLLGDSALYLCASSRTGFANTGELFFGEGSRLTVL.

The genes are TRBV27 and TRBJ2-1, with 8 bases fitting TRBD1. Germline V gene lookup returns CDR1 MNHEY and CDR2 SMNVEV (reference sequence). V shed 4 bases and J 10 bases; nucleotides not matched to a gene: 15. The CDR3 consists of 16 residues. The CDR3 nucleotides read TGTGCCAGCAGTTCTCGACAGGGGTCCTGGGGCGGGGAGCAGTTCTTC. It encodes CASSSRQGSWGGEQFF.

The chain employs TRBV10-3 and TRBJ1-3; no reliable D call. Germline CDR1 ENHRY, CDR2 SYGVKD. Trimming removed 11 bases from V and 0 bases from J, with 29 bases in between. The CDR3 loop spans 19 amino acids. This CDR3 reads CAPTVFKRRPLGSGNTIYF. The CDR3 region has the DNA TGTGCCCCAACCGTCTTTAAGCGGCGACCCCTGGGCTCTGGAAACACCATATATTTT.

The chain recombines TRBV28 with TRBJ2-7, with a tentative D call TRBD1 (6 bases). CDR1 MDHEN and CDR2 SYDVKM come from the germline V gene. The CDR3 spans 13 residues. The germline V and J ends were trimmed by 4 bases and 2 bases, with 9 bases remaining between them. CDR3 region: CASSWGQTYEQYF. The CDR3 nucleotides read TGTGCCAGCAGTTGGGGACAAACCTACGAGCAGTACTTC.

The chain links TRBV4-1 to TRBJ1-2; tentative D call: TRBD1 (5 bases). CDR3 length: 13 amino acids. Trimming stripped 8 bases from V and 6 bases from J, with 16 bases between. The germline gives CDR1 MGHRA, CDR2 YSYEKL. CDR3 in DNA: TGCGCCAGCGGACCCGGGGGGGTAGATGGCTACACCTTC. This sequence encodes CASGPGGVDGYTF.

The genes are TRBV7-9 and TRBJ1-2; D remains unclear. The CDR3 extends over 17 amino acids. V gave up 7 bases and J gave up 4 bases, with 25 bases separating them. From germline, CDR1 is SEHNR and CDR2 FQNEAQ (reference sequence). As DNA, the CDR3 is TGTGCCAGCACCCAGCTGAGTTTCGGCGAGGCCGGCTATGGCTACACCTTC. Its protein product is CASTQLSFGEAGYGYTF.